Only a few counts were recorded for the clone carrying this T cell receptor beta chain. The antigen is undetermined. This sample was included in a study of CD8 T cells in ankylosing spondylitis. Study results and caveats: A TCR beta motif of under 10 highly homologous variants seemed to mark ankylosing spondylitis blood. Disease-associated clones were CD8+ and fairly uncommon in peripheral blood.

V shed 4 bases and J shed 3 bases, with 9 bases lying between them. This CDR3 is 12 amino acids long. Germline-derived CDR1 and CDR2 are DFQATT and SNEGSKA (reference sequence). Using its own MiXCR run on the 5' RACE reads, TCRdb lists one record per CDR3 protein. In the table there are approximately 540,000 distinct CDR3 sequences, about 12% of which are singletons. This receptor was identified in a male donor with ankylosing spondylitis. The sequencing input was blood, either unsorted or a sorted T cell fraction (not recorded which). The chain combines TRBV20-1 with TRBJ1-1; D call uncertain. The DNA for the CDR3 is TGCAGTGCTAACTCTAAGGACACTGAAGCTTTCTTT. Translation: CSANSKDTEAFF.